A selection of T cell receptor beta chains follows, all from one sample in a study of Graves' ophthalmopathy and Graves' hyperthyroidism. TCRdb recomputed calls from the multiplex PCR reads with MiXCR, one row per CDR3 protein. This repertoire shows hundreds of thousands of distinct CDR3 sequences, more than 20% found once; its top ten account for 3%. The sequenced sample consisted of peripheral blood. Every receptor here comes from a woman between 18 and 29 years old with stable Graves' hyperthyroidism. The CDR3 runs from the conserved cysteine through the conserved F or W. D genes are given only for firm matches. Rows may omit the clone size; those that give it use once, few, many or a size class.

len: 13; abundance: many; v_gene: TRBV7-2; d_gene: TRBD1; j_gene: TRBJ1-1; CDR3aa: CASSRDRGVEAFF; CDR3nt: TGTGCCAGCAGCCGGGACAGGGGGGTTGAAGCTTTCTTT
len: 13; abundance: few; v_gene: TRBV10-3; d_gene: .; j_gene: TRBJ1-2; CDR3aa: CAISETTDYGYTF; CDR3nt: TGTGCCATCAGTGAGACGACAGACTATGGCTACACCTTC
len: 15; abundance: .; v_gene: TRBV12-3/TRBV12-4; d_gene: TRBD1; j_gene: TRBJ1-2; CDR3aa: CASSTTRTGNYGYTF; CDR3nt: TGTGCCAGCAGTACGACCCGGACAGGCAACTATGGCTACACCTTC
len: 17; abundance: .; v_gene: TRBV28; d_gene: TRBD2; j_gene: TRBJ2-5; CDR3aa: CASSTLARLAGGETQYF; CDR3nt: TGTGCCAGCAGTACCTTAGCCCGACTAGCGGGAGGAGAGACCCAGTACTTC
len: 14; abundance: many; v_gene: TRBV6-2/TRBV6-3; d_gene: .; j_gene: TRBJ1-5; CDR3aa: CASSEMISNQPQHF; CDR3nt: TGTGCCAGCAGCGAGATGATTAGCAATCAGCCCCAGCATTTT
len: 18; abundance: .; v_gene: TRBV6-2/TRBV6-3; d_gene: .; j_gene: TRBJ1-1; CDR3aa: CASSYSIVRSQGYTEAFF; CDR3nt: TGTGCCAGCAGTTACTCGATCGTGAGGAGCCAAGGGTACACTGAAGCTTTCTTT
len: 14; abundance: many; v_gene: TRBV6-5; d_gene: .; j_gene: TRBJ1-2; CDR3aa: CASSYRGHSESYTF; CDR3nt: TGTGCCAGCAGTTACCGGGGACATTCGGAGAGCTACACCTTC
len: 13; abundance: .; v_gene: TRBV12-3/TRBV12-4; d_gene: TRBD2; j_gene: TRBJ2-7; CDR3aa: CASSDGTTNEQYF; CDR3nt: TGTGCCAGCAGTGACGGGACTACCAACGAGCAGTACTTC
len: 16; abundance: few; v_gene: TRBV13; d_gene: TRBD1; j_gene: TRBJ2-2; CDR3aa: CASSYYRGLDTGELFF; CDR3nt: TGTGCCAGCAGCTACTACAGGGGGCTTGACACCGGGGAGCTGTTTTTT
len: 14; abundance: many; v_gene: TRBV7-2; d_gene: .; j_gene: TRBJ2-7; CDR3aa: CASSVSRGTYEQYF; CDR3nt: TGTGCCAGCAGCGTCAGTCGGGGAACCTACGAGCAGTACTTC
len: 14; abundance: few; v_gene: TRBV3-1; d_gene: TRBD1; j_gene: TRBJ1-1; CDR3aa: CASSQRDRGPRAFF; CDR3nt: TGTGCCAGCAGCCAACGGGACAGGGGGCCCAGAGCTTTCTTT
len: 19; abundance: .; v_gene: TRBV20-1; d_gene: .; j_gene: TRBJ1-6; CDR3aa: CSARDLLAEGQYYNSPLHF; CDR3nt: TGCAGTGCTAGAGATCTCTTGGCTGAGGGCCAGTATTATAATTCACCCCTCCACTTT
len: 9; abundance: .; v_gene: TRBV19; d_gene: .; j_gene: TRBJ2-7; CDR3aa: CASNYEQYF; CDR3nt: TGTGCCAGTAACTACGAGCAGTACTTC
len: 15; abundance: many; v_gene: TRBV7-9; d_gene: TRBD2; j_gene: TRBJ2-5; CDR3aa: CASSLGAGGRETQYF; CDR3nt: TGTGCCAGCAGCTTAGGAGCGGGAGGGCGAGAGACCCAGTACTTC
len: 13; abundance: many; v_gene: TRBV12-3/TRBV12-4; d_gene: .; j_gene: TRBJ1-5; CDR3aa: CASSLTSYQPQHF; CDR3nt: TGTGCCAGCAGTTTAACCAGCTATCAGCCCCAGCATTTT
len: 15; abundance: many; v_gene: TRBV18; d_gene: .; j_gene: TRBJ1-1; CDR3aa: CASSPLDRRGTEAFF; CDR3nt: TGTGCCAGCTCACCACTAGACAGGAGAGGGACTGAAGCTTTCTTT
len: 15; abundance: .; v_gene: TRBV29-1; d_gene: .; j_gene: TRBJ2-5; CDR3aa: CSAAISGVGRETQYF; CDR3nt: TGCAGCGCTGCCATCAGCGGAGTAGGGCGGGAGACCCAGTACTTC
len: 16; abundance: .; v_gene: TRBV19; d_gene: .; j_gene: TRBJ1-5; CDR3aa: CASRLGRRAGNQPQHF; CDR3nt: TGTGCCAGTAGATTGGGTAGGCGGGCGGGCAATCAGCCCCAGCATTTT
len: 17; abundance: .; v_gene: TRBV20-1; d_gene: TRBD1; j_gene: TRBJ1-3; CDR3aa: CSARDGGTGVAGNTIYF; CDR3nt: TGCAGTGCTAGAGATGGAGGGACAGGGGTAGCCGGAAACACCATATATTTT
len: 13; abundance: many; v_gene: TRBV30; d_gene: .; j_gene: TRBJ1-1; CDR3aa: CAWSLTRALAAFF; CDR3nt: TGTGCCTGGAGTCTTACCAGGGCTTTGGCGGCTTTCTTT
len: 15; abundance: many; v_gene: TRBV5-8; d_gene: .; j_gene: TRBJ2-2; CDR3aa: CASSLGLANTGELFF; CDR3nt: TGTGCCAGCAGCTTGGGACTAGCGAACACCGGGGAGCTGTTTTTT
len: 13; abundance: many; v_gene: TRBV11-2; d_gene: .; j_gene: TRBJ1-1; CDR3aa: CASSFALEGEAFF; CDR3nt: TGTGCCAGCAGCTTTGCGCTTGAAGGAGAAGCTTTCTTT
len: 15; abundance: .; v_gene: TRBV6-1; d_gene: TRBD2; j_gene: TRBJ2-5; CDR3aa: CASSDPGGFRETQYF; CDR3nt: TGTGCCAGCAGTGACCCGGGAGGCTTTAGAGAGACCCAGTACTTC
len: 14; abundance: many; v_gene: TRBV28; d_gene: .; j_gene: TRBJ1-5; CDR3aa: CASSFTEYNQPQHF; CDR3nt: TGTGCCAGCAGTTTCACGGAGTACAATCAGCCCCAGCATTTT
len: 16; abundance: .; v_gene: TRBV5-1; d_gene: .; j_gene: TRBJ2-3; CDR3aa: CASSLGSGYSTDTQYF; CDR3nt: TGCGCCAGCAGCTTGGGGAGCGGGTACAGCACAGATACGCAGTATTTT
len: 14; abundance: many; v_gene: TRBV6-5; d_gene: .; j_gene: TRBJ2-5; CDR3aa: CASSSPDGQETQYF; CDR3nt: TGTGCCAGCAGTTCCCCCGACGGACAAGAGACCCAGTACTTC
len: 15; abundance: .; v_gene: TRBV25-1; d_gene: .; j_gene: TRBJ2-6; CDR3aa: CASTQGNSGANVLTF; CDR3nt: TGTGCCAGCACCCAGGGAAACTCTGGGGCCAACGTCCTGACTTTC
len: 14; abundance: many; v_gene: TRBV11-2; d_gene: .; j_gene: TRBJ1-2; CDR3aa: CASSLAQGLNGYTF; CDR3nt: TGTGCCAGCAGCTTAGCACAGGGTTTGAATGGCTACACCTTC
len: 17; abundance: many; v_gene: TRBV6-2/TRBV6-3; d_gene: TRBD1; j_gene: TRBJ1-5; CDR3aa: CASSAGQRNYSNQPQHF; CDR3nt: TGTGCCAGCAGTGCGGGACAGCGAAATTATAGCAATCAGCCCCAGCATTTT
len: 15; abundance: many; v_gene: TRBV7-2; d_gene: .; j_gene: TRBJ2-5; CDR3aa: CASSLDGGGLKTQYF; CDR3nt: TGTGCCAGCAGCTTAGACGGGGGTGGGTTAAAGACCCAGTACTTC
len: 16; abundance: many; v_gene: TRBV5-1; d_gene: TRBD1; j_gene: TRBJ2-2; CDR3aa: CASSFGQGSRTGELFF; CDR3nt: TGCGCCAGCAGCTTTGGACAGGGGAGTAGGACCGGGGAGCTGTTTTTT
len: 14; abundance: many; v_gene: TRBV24-1; d_gene: TRBD1; j_gene: TRBJ2-5; CDR3aa: CATSETNRGETQYF; CDR3nt: TGTGCCACCAGTGAGACCAACAGGGGTGAGACCCAGTACTTC
len: 16; abundance: many; v_gene: TRBV5-1; d_gene: .; j_gene: TRBJ1-3; CDR3aa: CASSPGTQPSGNTIYF; CDR3nt: TGCGCCAGCAGCCCAGGGACGCAACCCTCTGGAAACACCATATATTTT
len: 15; abundance: many; v_gene: TRBV20-1; d_gene: .; j_gene: TRBJ2-7; CDR3aa: CSAWAGLSGFYEQYF; CDR3nt: TGCAGTGCATGGGCCGGACTAAGCGGCTTCTACGAGCAGTACTTC
len: 17; abundance: many; v_gene: TRBV7-8; d_gene: TRBD2; j_gene: TRBJ2-7; CDR3aa: CASSLFRLAGPDYEQYF; CDR3nt: TGTGCCAGCAGCTTATTCCGACTAGCGGGACCTGACTACGAGCAGTACTTC
len: 14; abundance: many; v_gene: TRBV10-3; d_gene: TRBD1; j_gene: TRBJ1-6; CDR3aa: CAIRDRDRNSPLHF; CDR3nt: TGTGCCATCAGGGACAGGGATCGAAATTCACCCCTCCACTTT
len: 14; abundance: many; v_gene: TRBV12-3/TRBV12-4; d_gene: TRBD1; j_gene: TRBJ1-1; CDR3aa: CASSQRQGGTEAFF; CDR3nt: TGTGCCAGCAGCCAAAGACAGGGTGGGACTGAAGCTTTCTTT
len: 16; abundance: few; v_gene: TRBV10-3; d_gene: TRBD2; j_gene: TRBJ2-2; CDR3aa: CATPWERGVSTGELFF; CDR3nt: TGTGCCACCCCCTGGGAACGGGGGGTAAGTACCGGGGAGCTGTTTTTT
len: 16; abundance: many; v_gene: TRBV15; d_gene: TRBD1; j_gene: TRBJ1-5; CDR3aa: CATSRDRDSPNQPQHF; CDR3nt: TGTGCCACCAGCAGAGACCGGGACAGCCCCAATCAGCCCCAGCATTTT
len: 13; abundance: few; v_gene: TRBV29-1; d_gene: .; j_gene: TRBJ2-7; CDR3aa: CSIALTTSYEQYF; CDR3nt: TGCAGCATAGCCTTAACAACTTCCTACGAGCAGTACTTC
len: 15; abundance: many; v_gene: TRBV7-8; d_gene: .; j_gene: TRBJ2-7; CDR3aa: CASSLAVAVAYEQYF; CDR3nt: TGTGCCAGCAGCTTAGCGGTAGCGGTAGCCTACGAGCAGTACTTC
len: 16; abundance: few; v_gene: TRBV6-1; d_gene: .; j_gene: TRBJ2-7; CDR3aa: CASSEKSRIPRDEQYF; CDR3nt: TGTGCCAGCAGTGAAAAGAGTCGGATTCCTCGAGACGAGCAGTACTTC
len: 12; abundance: many; v_gene: TRBV20-1; d_gene: .; j_gene: TRBJ1-2; CDR3aa: CSASPANYGYTF; CDR3nt: TGCAGTGCTAGTCCGGCTAACTATGGCTACACCTTC
len: 15; abundance: large; v_gene: TRBV6-5; d_gene: .; j_gene: TRBJ1-2; CDR3aa: CASSQGLGANYGYTF; CDR3nt: TGTGCCAGCAGTCAGGGGTTGGGGGCGAACTATGGCTACACCTTC
len: 15; abundance: .; v_gene: TRBV6-2/TRBV6-3; d_gene: .; j_gene: TRBJ1-2; CDR3aa: CASSYEGFYYYGYTF; CDR3nt: TGTGCCAGCAGTTACGAGGGATTTTACTACTATGGCTACACCTTC
len: 12; abundance: many; v_gene: TRBV20-1; d_gene: TRBD1; j_gene: TRBJ1-5; CDR3aa: CSATTGDQPQHF; CDR3nt: TGCAGTGCCACGACAGGGGACCAGCCCCAGCATTTT
len: 12; abundance: .; v_gene: TRBV6-1; d_gene: .; j_gene: TRBJ1-2; CDR3aa: CASGHSADGYTF; CDR3nt: TGTGCCAGCGGACATTCCGCCGATGGCTACACCTTC
len: 13; abundance: many; v_gene: TRBV10-3; d_gene: TRBD1; j_gene: TRBJ2-7; CDR3aa: CAIRDSRNYEQYF; CDR3nt: TGTGCCATCCGGGACAGCCGTAACTACGAGCAGTACTTC
len: 16; abundance: many; v_gene: TRBV28; d_gene: TRBD1; j_gene: TRBJ2-2; CDR3aa: CASSSDRGRNTGELFF; CDR3nt: TGTGCCAGCAGTTCCGACAGGGGGCGGAACACCGGGGAGCTGTTTTTT